This T cell receptor beta chain is from a study of T-cell reconstitution after alpha-beta-depleted transplantation in children. Unique molecular identifiers featured in how the TCRbeta library was prepared. TCRdb recomputed calls from the PCR reads with MiXCR, one row per CDR3 protein. Found here are just over 350,000 distinct CDR3 sequences, 10% to 15% of them singletons; the top ten hold about 4.5%. The source is a human donor who donated a stem cell graft to a child with Fanconi anemia. Source: PBMCs, taken from the stem cell graft.

CDR3 protein: CAISGAMGSGANVLTF. Here the CDR3 DNA reads TGTGCCATCTCAGGGGCAATGGGGTCTGGGGCCAACGTCCTGACTTTC. The chain employs TRBV10-3 and TRBJ2-6, with D perhaps TRBD1 (6 bases). Per the germline V gene, CDR1 is ENHRY and CDR2 is SYGVKD. The CDR3 has 16 residues. Trimming removed 8 bases at V and 1 base at J, with 15 bases between.